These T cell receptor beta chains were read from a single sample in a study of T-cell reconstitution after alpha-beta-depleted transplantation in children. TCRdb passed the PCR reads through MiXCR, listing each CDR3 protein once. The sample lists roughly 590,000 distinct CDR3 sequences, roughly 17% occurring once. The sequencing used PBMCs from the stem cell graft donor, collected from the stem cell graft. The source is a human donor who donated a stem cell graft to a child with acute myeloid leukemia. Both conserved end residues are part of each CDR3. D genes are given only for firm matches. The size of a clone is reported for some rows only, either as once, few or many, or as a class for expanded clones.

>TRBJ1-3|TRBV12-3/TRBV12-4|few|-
TGTGCCAGCAGAATCGAGGCCGGGTCTGGAAACACCATATATTTT
CASRIEAGSGNTIYF
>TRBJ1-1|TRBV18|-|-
TGTGCCAGCTCACCAAGGCTGGGTGACAGTTTGAACACTGAAGCTTTCTTT
CASSPRLGDSLNTEAFF
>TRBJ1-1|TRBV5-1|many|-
TGTGCCAGCAGTTTCGGGTCCAACACTGAAGCTTTCTTT
CASSFGSNTEAFF
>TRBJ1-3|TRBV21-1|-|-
TGTGCCAGCAGCATCGGACAGGGGGTATCCCCTTTATATTTT
CASSIGQGVSPLYF
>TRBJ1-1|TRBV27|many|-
TGTGCCAGCAGTTTCAGTCGGGACACTGAAGCTTTCTTT
CASSFSRDTEAFF
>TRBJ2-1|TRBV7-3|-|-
TGTGCCAGCAGCTTATTGGGAGGCAATGAGCAGTTCTTC
CASSLLGGNEQFF
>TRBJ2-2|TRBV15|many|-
TGTGCCACCAGCAGAGGGACGACGAACACCGGGGAGCTGTTTTTT
CATSRGTTNTGELFF
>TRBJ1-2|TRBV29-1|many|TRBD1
TGCAGCGTTGAGCTAAGAGGGACAGCCTATGGCTACACCTTC
CSVELRGTAYGYTF
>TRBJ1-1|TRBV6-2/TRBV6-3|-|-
TGTGCCAGCAGTTACTCGATTGTCAGGGAGGGGGGTACGGCTGAAGCTTTCTTT
CASSYSIVREGGTAEAFF
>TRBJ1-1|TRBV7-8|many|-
TGTGCCAGCAGCCGAGGACAGACAAAGACGACTGAAGCTTTCTTT
CASSRGQTKTTEAFF
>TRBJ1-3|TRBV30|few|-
TGTGCCTGGAGTGTAGGTAACACCATATATTTT
CAWSVGNTIYF
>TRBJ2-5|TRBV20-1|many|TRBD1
TGCAGTGCTAGAGATCCCCTGACAGGGTCCGGGGAGACCCAGTACTTC
CSARDPLTGSGETQYF
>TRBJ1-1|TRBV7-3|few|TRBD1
TGTGCCAGCAGCCTAAAAAGACAGGGGTATGGCTGGAGGACCCTGAACACTGAAGCTTTCTTT
CASSLKRQGYGWRTLNTEAFF
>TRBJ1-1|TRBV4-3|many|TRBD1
TGCGCCAGCAGCCAGCGGACAGGGAACACTGAAGCTTTCTTT
CASSQRTGNTEAFF
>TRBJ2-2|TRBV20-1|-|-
TGCAGTGCCGAGGGCATACAGGGCACCGGGGGGCTGTTTTTT
CSAEGIQGTGGLFF
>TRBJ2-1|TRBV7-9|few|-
TGTGCCAGCAGCTTAGGGAGACCAGGGGAGTTCTTC
CASSLGRPGEFF
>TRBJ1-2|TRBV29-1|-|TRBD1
TGCAGCGTGGACAGGGGCGGTGGTGCCTACACCTTC
CSVDRGGGAYTF
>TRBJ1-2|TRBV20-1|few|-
TGCAGTGCCGGTAAAGATGGTATAGATGGCTACACCTTC
CSAGKDGIDGYTF
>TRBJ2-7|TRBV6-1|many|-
TGTGCCAGCAGGAAACTTAGCGGTTCTACCTACGAGCAGTACTTC
CASRKLSGSTYEQYF
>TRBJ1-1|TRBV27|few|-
TGTGCCAGCAGTGAGGGAAGTACTGAAGCTTTCTTT
CASSEGSTEAFF
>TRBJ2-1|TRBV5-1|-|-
TGCGCCAGCAGCTGGGAGGAGGGCTCCTACAATGAGCAGTTCTTC
CASSWEEGSYNEQFF
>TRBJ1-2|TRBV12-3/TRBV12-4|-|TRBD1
TGTGCCAGCAGCCCAGGGACAGGGCGGCTCTACACCTTC
CASSPGTGRLYTF
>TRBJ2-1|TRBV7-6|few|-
TGTGCCAGCAGCTCAGAGCTTGATGGGACGTTGGACAATGAGCAGTTCTTC
CASSSELDGTLDNEQFF
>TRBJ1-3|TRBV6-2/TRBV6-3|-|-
TGTGCCAGCAGGCCCCGGGGGTCTGGAAACACCATATATTTT
CASRPRGSGNTIYF
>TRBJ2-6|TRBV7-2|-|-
TGTGCCAGCAGCTTAATCGACTCTGGGGCCAACGTCCTGACTTTC
CASSLIDSGANVLTF
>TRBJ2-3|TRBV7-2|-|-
TGTGCCAGCAGCTTCTGGGACTCGAGCACAGATACGCAGTATTTT
CASSFWDSSTDTQYF
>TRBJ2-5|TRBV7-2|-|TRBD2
TGTGCCAGCAGCTTAGGGCCTAGCGGGGGGGAAGAGACCCAGTACTTC
CASSLGPSGGEETQYF
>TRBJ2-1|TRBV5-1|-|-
TGCGCCAGCACCCAGGTAGGGAGCTCCTACAATGAGCAGTTCTTC
CASTQVGSSYNEQFF
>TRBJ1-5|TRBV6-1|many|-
TGTGCCAGCAGTGAAGGGGGACTCAATCAGCCCCAGCATTTT
CASSEGGLNQPQHF
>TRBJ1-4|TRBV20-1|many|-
TGCAGTGCCCAACACCGTGATGAAAAACTGTTTTTT
CSAQHRDEKLFF
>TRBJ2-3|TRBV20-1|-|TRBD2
TGCAGTGCCGATTTAGCGGGGGCAAATACGCAGTATTTT
CSADLAGANTQYF
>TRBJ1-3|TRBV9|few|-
TGTGCCAGCAGCCCCGGGGACTCTGGAAACACCATATATTTT
CASSPGDSGNTIYF
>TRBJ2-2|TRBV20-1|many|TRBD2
TGCAGTGCTCGGACTAGCGGGACCGGGGAGCTGTTTTTT
CSARTSGTGELFF
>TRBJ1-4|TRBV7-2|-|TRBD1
TGTGCCAGCAGCCAGGACAGGGGGCGGAATGAAAAACTGTTTTTT
CASSQDRGRNEKLFF
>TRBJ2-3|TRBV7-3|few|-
TGTGCCAGCAGCCAGAGCGGGACAACCACAGATACGCAGTATTTT
CASSQSGTTTDTQYF
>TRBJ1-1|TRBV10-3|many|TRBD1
TGTGCCATCAGTGAGTCAGGGGGCTACACTGAAGCTTTCTTT
CAISESGGYTEAFF
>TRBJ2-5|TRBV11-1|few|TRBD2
TGTGCCAGCAGCTTATTAACCGGAGGGCTAGCGGACGAAGAGACCCAGTACTTC
CASSLLTGGLADEETQYF
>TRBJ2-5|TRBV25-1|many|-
TGTGCCAGCAGTGAAGGGTATGATTATCAAGAGACCCAGTACTTC
CASSEGYDYQETQYF
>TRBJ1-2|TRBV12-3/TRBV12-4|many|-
TGTGCCAGCAGTTTGTCGGACGCTGAAGCTAACTATGGCTACACCTTC
CASSLSDAEANYGYTF
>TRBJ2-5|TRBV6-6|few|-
TGTGCCAGCAGGTTACAGGGCCAAGAGACCCAGTACTTC
CASRLQGQETQYF
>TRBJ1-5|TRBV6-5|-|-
TGTGCCAGCAGGTACACCTATTACACCCTCTATAGCAATCAGCCCCAGCATTTT
CASRYTYYTLYSNQPQHF
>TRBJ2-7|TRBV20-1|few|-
TGCAGTGCTGCCCTGGGCGGAAGGGTCGGATACGAGCAGTACTTC
CSAALGGRVGYEQYF
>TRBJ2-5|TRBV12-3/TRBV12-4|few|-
TGTGCCAGCAGTTTGTACGGGGACCAAGAGACCCAGTACTTC
CASSLYGDQETQYF
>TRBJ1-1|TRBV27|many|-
TGTGCCAGCAGTTTGGATTGGGGTGGGATGAACACTGAAGCTTTCTTT
CASSLDWGGMNTEAFF
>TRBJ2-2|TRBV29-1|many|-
TGCAGCGTCACCTTGACTAGTTTCACCGGGGAGCTGTTTTTT
CSVTLTSFTGELFF
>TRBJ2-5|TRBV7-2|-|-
TGTGCCAGCAGCAATGACGTTCAGACCCAGTACTTC
CASSNDVQTQYF
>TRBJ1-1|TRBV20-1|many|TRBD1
TGCAGTGCCTTGACAGGGGGCGGCCGACTGAACACTGAAGCTTTCTTT
CSALTGGGRLNTEAFF
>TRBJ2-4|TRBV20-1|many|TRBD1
TGCAGTGCTATACTCAGGGGGCCGGCCAAAAACATTCAGTACTTC
CSAILRGPAKNIQYF
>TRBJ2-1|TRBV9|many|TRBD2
TGTGCCAGCAGCGTAGATAGCGGGGGGGGACGGGATGAGCAGTTCTTC
CASSVDSGGGRDEQFF
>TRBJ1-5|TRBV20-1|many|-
TGCAGTGCTAGAGGCGGGAATAGCAATCAGCCCCAGCATTTT
CSARGGNSNQPQHF
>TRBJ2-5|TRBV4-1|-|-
TGCGCCAGCAGCCTGGATCTGACAGTAAGACAAGAGACCCAGTACTTC
CASSLDLTVRQETQYF
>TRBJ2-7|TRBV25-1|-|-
TGTGCCAGCAGCGCTGACAGGGAGGTCCACGAGCAGTACTTC
CASSADREVHEQYF
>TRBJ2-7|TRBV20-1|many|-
TGCAGTGCTAGAGATGTGGCAGGGTGGGACTACGAGCAGTACTTC
CSARDVAGWDYEQYF